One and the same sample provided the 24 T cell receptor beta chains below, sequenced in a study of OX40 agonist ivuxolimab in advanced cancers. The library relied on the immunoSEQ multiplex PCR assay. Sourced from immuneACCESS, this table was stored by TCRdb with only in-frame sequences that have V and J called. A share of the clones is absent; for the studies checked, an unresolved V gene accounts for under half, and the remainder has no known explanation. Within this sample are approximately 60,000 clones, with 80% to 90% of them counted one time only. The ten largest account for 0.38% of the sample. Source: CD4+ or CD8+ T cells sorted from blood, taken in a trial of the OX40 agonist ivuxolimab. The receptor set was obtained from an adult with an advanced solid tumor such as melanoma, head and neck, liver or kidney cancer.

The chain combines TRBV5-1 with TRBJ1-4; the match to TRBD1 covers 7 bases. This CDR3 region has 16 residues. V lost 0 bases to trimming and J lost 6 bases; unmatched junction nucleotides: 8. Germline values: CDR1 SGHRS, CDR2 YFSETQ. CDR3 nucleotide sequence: TGCGCCAGCAGCTTGGGCGTGACAGGGAGTTATGAAAAACTGTTTTTT. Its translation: CASSLGVTGSYEKLFF.

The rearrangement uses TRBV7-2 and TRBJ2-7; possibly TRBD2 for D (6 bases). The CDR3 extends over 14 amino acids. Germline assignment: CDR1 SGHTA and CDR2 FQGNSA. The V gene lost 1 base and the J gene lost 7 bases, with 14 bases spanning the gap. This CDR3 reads CASSLEGTVREQYF. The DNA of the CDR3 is TGTGCCAGCAGCTTAGAGGGGACTGTCCGGGAGCAGTACTTC.

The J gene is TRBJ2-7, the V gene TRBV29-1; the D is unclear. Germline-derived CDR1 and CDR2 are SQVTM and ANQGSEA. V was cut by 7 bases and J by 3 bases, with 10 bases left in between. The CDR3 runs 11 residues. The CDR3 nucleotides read TGCAGCGGGACGGAAAGCTACGAGCAGTACTTC. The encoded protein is CSGTESYEQYF.

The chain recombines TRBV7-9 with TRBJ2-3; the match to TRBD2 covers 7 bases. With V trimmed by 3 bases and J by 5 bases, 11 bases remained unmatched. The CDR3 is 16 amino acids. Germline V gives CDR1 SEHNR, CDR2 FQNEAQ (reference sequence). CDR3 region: CASSFENQAGLDTQYF. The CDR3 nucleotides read TGTGCCAGCAGCTTCGAAAACCAAGCGGGGTTAGATACGCAGTATTTT.

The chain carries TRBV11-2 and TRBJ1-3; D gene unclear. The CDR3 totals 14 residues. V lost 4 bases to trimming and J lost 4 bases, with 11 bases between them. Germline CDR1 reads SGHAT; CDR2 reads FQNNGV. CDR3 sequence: CASSSLDIGNTIYF. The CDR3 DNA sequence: TGTGCCAGCAGCTCCTTAGACATCGGAAACACCATATATTTT.

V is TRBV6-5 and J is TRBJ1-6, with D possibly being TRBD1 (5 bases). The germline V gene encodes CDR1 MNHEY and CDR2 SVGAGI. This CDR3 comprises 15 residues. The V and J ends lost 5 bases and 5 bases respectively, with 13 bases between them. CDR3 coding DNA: TGTGCCAGCAGTAACTTGGACATACATAATTCACCCCTCCACTTT. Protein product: CASSNLDIHNSPLHF.

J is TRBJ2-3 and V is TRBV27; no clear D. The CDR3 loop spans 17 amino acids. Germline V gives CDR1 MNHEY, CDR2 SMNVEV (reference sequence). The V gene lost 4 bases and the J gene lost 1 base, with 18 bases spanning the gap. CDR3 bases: TGTGCCAGCAGTTCTCCCCTGTGGCCCGGAGGCACAGATACGCAGTATTTT. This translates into CASSSPLWPGGTDTQYF.

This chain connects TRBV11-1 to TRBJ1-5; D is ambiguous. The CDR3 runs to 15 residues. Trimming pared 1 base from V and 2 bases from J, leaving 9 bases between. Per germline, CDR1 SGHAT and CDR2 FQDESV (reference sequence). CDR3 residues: CASSLGVVGNQPQHF. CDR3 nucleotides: TGTGCCAGCAGCTTAGGGGTGGTAGGCAATCAGCCCCAGCATTTT.

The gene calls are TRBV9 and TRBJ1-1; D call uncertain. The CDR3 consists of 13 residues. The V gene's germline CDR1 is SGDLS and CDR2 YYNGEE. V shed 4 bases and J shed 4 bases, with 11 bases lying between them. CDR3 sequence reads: CASSFRAGTEAFF. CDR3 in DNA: TGTGCCAGCAGCTTTAGGGCGGGCACTGAAGCTTTCTTT.

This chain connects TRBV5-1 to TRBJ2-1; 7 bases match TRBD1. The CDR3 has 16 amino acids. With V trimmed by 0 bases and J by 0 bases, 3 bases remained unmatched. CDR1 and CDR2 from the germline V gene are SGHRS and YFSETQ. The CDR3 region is CASSLVTGISYNEQFF. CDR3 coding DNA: TGCGCCAGCAGCTTGGTGACAGGGATCTCCTACAATGAGCAGTTCTTC.

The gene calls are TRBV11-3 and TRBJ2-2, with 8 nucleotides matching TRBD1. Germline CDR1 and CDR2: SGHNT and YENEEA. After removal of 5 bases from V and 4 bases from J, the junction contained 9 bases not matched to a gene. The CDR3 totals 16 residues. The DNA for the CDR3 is TGTGCCAGCAGCCCGGACCCGACAGGGGTCACCGGGGAGCTGTTTTTT. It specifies CASSPDPTGVTGELFF. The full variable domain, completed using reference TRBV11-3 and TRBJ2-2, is EAGVVQSPRYKIIEKKQPVAFWCNPISGHNTLYWYLQNLGQGPELLIRYENEEAVDDSQLPKDRFSAERLKGVDSTLKIQPAELGDSAVYLCASSPDPTGVTGELFFGEGSRLTVL.

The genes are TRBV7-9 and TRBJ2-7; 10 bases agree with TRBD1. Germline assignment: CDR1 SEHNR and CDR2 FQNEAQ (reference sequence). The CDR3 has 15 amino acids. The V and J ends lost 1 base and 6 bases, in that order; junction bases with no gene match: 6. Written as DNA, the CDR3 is TGTGCCAGCAGCTTAGTTCGACAGGGGGCAGGCGAGCAGTACTTC. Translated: CASSLVRQGAGEQYF.

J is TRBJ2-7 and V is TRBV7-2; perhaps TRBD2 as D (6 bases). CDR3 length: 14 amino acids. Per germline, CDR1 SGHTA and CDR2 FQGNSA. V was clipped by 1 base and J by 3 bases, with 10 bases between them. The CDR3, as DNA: TGTGCCAGCAGCTTAGGGCTAGCGAGCTACGAGCAGTACTTC. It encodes CASSLGLASYEQYF.

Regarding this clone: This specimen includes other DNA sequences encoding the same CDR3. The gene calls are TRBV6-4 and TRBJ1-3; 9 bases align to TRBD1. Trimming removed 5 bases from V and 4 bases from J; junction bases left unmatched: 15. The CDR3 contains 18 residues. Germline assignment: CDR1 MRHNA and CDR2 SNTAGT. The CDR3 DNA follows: TGTGCCAGCAGTTCCCTGCGACAGGGGGGAAGCAGCGGAAACACCATATATTTT. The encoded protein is CASSSLRQGGSSGNTIYF.

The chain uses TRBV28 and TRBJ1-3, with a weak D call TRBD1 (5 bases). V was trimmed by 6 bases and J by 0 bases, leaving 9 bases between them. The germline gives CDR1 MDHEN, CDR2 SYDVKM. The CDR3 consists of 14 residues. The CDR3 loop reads CASRGRYSGNTIYF. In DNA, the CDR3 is TGTGCCAGCAGGGGACGGTACTCTGGAAACACCATATATTTT.

In DNA, the CDR3 is TGTGCCAGCAGCTTACGAGAGGCCCAAGAGACCCAGTACTTC. It encodes CASSLREAQETQYF. The chain has TRBV7-8 and TRBJ2-5; no definite D call. The CDR3 consists of 14 residues. The ends were cut back, 2 bases at V and 1 base at J, with 8 bases in the middle. Germline V CDR1 and CDR2: SGHVS, FQNEAQ. Full variable domain (outside the CDR3, taken from reference TRBV7-8 and TRBJ2-5): GAGVSQSPRYKVAKRGQDVALRCDPISGHVSLFWYQQALGQGPEFLTYFQNEAQLDKSGLPSDRFFAERPEGSVSTLKIQRTQQEDSAVYLCASSLREAQETQYFGPGTRLLVL.

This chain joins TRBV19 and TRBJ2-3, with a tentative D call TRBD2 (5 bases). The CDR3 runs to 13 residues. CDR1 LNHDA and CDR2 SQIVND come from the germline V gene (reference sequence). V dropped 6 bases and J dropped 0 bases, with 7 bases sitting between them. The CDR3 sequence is CASRRVSTDTQYF. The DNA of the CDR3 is TGTGCCAGTAGGAGGGTTAGCACAGATACGCAGTATTTT.

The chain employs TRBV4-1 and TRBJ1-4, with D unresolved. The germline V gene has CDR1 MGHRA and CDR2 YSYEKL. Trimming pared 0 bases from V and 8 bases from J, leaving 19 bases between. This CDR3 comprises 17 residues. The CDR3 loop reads CASSQDRREASGEKLFF. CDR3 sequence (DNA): TGCGCCAGCAGCCAAGATAGGCGGGAGGCGTCGGGCGAAAAACTGTTTTTT.

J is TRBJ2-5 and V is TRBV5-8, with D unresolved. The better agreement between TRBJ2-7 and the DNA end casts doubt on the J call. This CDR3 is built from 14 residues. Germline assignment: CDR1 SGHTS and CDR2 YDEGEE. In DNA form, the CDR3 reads TGTGCCAGCAGCTTTCTAGTGTCCTCCTACGAGCAGTACTTC. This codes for CASSFLVSSYEQYF.

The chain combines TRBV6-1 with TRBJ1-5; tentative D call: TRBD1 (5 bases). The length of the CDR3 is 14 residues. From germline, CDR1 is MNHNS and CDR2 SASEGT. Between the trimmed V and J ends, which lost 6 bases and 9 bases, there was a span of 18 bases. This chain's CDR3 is CASSGSDKRGPQHF. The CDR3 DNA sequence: TGTGCCAGCAGCGGGTCGGATAAGAGGGGGCCCCAGCATTTT.

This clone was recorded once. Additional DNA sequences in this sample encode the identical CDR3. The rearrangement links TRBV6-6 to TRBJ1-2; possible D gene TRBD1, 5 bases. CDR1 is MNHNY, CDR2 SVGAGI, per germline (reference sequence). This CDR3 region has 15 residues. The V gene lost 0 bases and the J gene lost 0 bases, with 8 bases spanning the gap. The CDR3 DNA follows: TGTGCCAGCAGTTACTCGGGGCAATCTAACTATGGCTACACCTTC. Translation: CASSYSGQSNYGYTF.

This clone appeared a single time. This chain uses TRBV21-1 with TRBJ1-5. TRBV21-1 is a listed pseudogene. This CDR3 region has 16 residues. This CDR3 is CASSKVGKLGNQPQHF. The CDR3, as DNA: TGTGCCAGCAGCAAAGTGGGGAAACTTGGCAATCAGCCCCAGCATTTT.

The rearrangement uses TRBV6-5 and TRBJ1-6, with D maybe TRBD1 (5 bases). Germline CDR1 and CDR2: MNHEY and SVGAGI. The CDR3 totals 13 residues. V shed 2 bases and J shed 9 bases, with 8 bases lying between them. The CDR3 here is CASSYRGSSPLHF. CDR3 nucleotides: TGTGCCAGCAGTTACAGGGGTAGTTCACCCCTCCACTTT.

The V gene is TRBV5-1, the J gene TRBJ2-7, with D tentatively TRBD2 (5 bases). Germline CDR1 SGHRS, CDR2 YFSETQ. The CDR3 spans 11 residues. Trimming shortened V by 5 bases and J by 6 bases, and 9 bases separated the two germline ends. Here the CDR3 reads CASSREREQYF. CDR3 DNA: TGCGCCAGCAGTAGGGAGCGCGAGCAGTACTTC.